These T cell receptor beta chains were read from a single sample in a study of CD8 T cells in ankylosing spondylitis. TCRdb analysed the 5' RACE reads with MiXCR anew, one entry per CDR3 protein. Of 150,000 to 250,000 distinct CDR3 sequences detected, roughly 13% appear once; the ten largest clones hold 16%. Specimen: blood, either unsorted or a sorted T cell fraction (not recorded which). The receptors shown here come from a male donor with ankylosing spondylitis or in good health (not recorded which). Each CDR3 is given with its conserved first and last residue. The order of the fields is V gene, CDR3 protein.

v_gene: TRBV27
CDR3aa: CASSRSGRNQETQYF

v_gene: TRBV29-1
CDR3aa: CSVEKNGVGNEQFF

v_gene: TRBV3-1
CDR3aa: CASSEGAAYGYTF

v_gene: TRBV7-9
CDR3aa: CASSRSTGRNYNSPLHF

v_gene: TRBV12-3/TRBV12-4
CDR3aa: CASPNSLAGATDTQYF

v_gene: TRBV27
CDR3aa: CASSLYGGSSYNEQFF

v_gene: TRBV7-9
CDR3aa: CASSPVERTYNELFF

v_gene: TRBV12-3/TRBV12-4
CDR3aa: CASSLGSAQETQYF

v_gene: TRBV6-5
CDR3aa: CASSYSGRGNQPQHF

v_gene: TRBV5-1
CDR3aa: CASSLERSYEQYF

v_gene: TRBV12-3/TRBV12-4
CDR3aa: CASSLGVSQGGELFF

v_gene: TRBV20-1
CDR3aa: CSARDTERISYNEQFF

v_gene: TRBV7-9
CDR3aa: CASSSGGQALRNEQYF

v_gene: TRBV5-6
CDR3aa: CASSSGGQSLMEELFF

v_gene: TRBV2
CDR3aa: CASSRAGLDNNEQFF

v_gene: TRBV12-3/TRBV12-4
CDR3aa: CASSSYEQYF